These 29 T cell receptor beta chains were all obtained from the same sample, sequenced in a study of CD8+ T cells in alopecia areata. Investigators isolated RNA and reverse transcribed it into cDNA to act as the sequencing template. TCRdb's table, derived via immunoSEQ multiplex PCR, lists solely in-frame clones and lacks some. There are fewer than 100,000 clones in the sample; 35% to 50% occur only once, and almost 0.8% lies in the top ten. Sequenced: CD4+ T cells sorted from blood. These receptors all stem from a human donor with alopecia areata.

This clone came up a few times. The chain recombines TRBV28 with TRBJ1-1; D is possibly TRBD1 (5 bases). V was pared by 5 bases and J by 11 bases, with 21 bases between. Germline assignment: CDR1 MDHEN and CDR2 SYDVKM. The CDR3 consists of 14 residues. CDR3 sequence reads: CASSMQTGSPGAFF. The CDR3 bases are TGTGCCAGCAGTATGCAAACCGGGAGCCCAGGGGCTTTCTTT.

This sequence joins TRBV29-1 and TRBJ2-4; TRBD1 matches 9 bases. V was clipped by 4 bases and J by 9 bases; unmatched bases: 10. CDR1 is SQVTM, CDR2 ANQGSEA, per germline. The CDR3 loop spans 14 amino acids. Written as DNA, the CDR3 is TGCAGCGTTGGGGCCGGTGGACAGGGGAGCATTCAGTACTTC. Residues: CSVGAGGQGSIQYF.

This clone is a singleton in its sample. CDR3 sequence (DNA): TGTGCCTGGACCCTAGACAGGAACTACGAGCAGTACTTC. Amino acids: CAWTLDRNYEQYF. The J gene is TRBJ2-7, the V gene TRBV30; TRBD1 is a possible D gene (6 bases). This CDR3 has 13 amino acids. Germline V CDR1 and CDR2: GTSNPN, SVGIG (reference sequence). V lost 4 bases to trimming and J lost 3 bases, with 13 bases between them. Filled out from reference TRBV30 and TRBJ2-7, the complete variable domain reads SQTIHQWPATLVQPVGSPLSLECTVEGTSNPNLYWYRQAAGRGLQLLFYSVGIGQISSEVPQNLSASRPQDRQFILSSKKLLLSDSGFYLCAWTLDRNYEQYFGPGTRLTVT.

This chain uses TRBV7-2 with TRBJ2-5; 10 bases are a match to TRBD1. This CDR3 has 13 amino acids. Trimming at V came to 5 bases and at J to 4 bases, leaving 1 base not matched to a gene. CDR1 SGHTA and CDR2 FQGNSA come from the germline V gene. The CDR3 coding sequence is TGTGCCAGCAGCCGGGACAGGGGAGAGACCCAGTACTTC. It codes for CASSRDRGETQYF.

The chain combines TRBV4-1 with TRBJ1-2, with unresolved D. The CDR3 contains 14 residues. Germline CDR1 and CDR2: MGHRA and YSYEKL. Trimming stripped 0 bases from V and 8 bases from J, with 13 bases between. The CDR3 loop reads CASSQDRFSNGYTF. Here the CDR3 DNA reads TGCGCCAGCAGCCAAGATCGATTTTCGAACGGCTACACCTTC.

This clone was observed at least ten times. The chain joins TRBV10-3 to TRBJ2-1; D remains unclear. V was pared by 11 bases and J by 12 bases, with 23 bases between. This CDR3 contains 13 residues. The germline gives CDR1 ENHRY, CDR2 SYGVKD. The CDR3 loop reads CAPVGGPRVPQFF. DNA for the CDR3: TGTGCCCCGGTCGGCGGACCCCGTGTTCCGCAGTTCTTC.

The rearrangement uses TRBV6-6 and TRBJ2-7, with a tentative D call TRBD2 (5 bases). V was clipped by 5 bases and J by 6 bases, with 8 bases between them. Germline CDR1 and CDR2: MNHNY and SVGAGI (reference sequence). The CDR3 extends over 11 amino acids. CDR3 in DNA: TGTGCCAGCAGTAAAGGGAGCGAGCAGTACTTC. Encoded protein: CASSKGSEQYF.

The chain employs TRBV30 and TRBJ2-5; D is ambiguous. The CDR3 has 12 residues. The germline V gene has CDR1 GTSNPN and CDR2 SVGIG (reference sequence). V was cut by 0 bases and J by 5 bases, with 7 bases left in between. This CDR3 is CAWSVTRETQYF. In nucleotides, the CDR3 is TGTGCCTGGAGTGTAACTCGGGAGACCCAGTACTTC.

This clone was seen more than once but under ten times. The genes are TRBV28 and TRBJ2-3; the D is unclear. The CDR3 contains 12 residues. Trimming shortened V by 11 bases and J by 2 bases, and 11 bases separated the two germline ends. CDR1 MDHEN and CDR2 SYDVKM come from the germline V gene. The CDR3 nucleotides are TGTGCCCTGAGCGACATCACAGATACGCAGTATTTT. Protein sequence: CALSDITDTQYF.

The rearrangement links TRBV6-5 to TRBJ1-1, with 7 bases identical to TRBD1. CDR1 is MNHEY, CDR2 SVGAGI, per germline. The trim removed 5 bases at V and 4 bases at J, leaving 7 bases unmatched. This CDR3 spans 14 amino acids. CDR3 amino acids: CASSPRGLSTEAFF. For the CDR3, the DNA is TGTGCCAGCAGTCCAAGGGGGCTCAGCACTGAAGCTTTCTTT.

This clone was counted between two and nine times. The chain has TRBV28 and TRBJ2-7; TRBD2 is a possible D gene (6 bases). Trimming took 7 bases from V and 6 from J, leaving 19 bases between them. Germline CDR1 is MDHEN and CDR2 is SYDVKM. This CDR3 comprises 14 residues. CDR3 DNA sequence: TGTGCCAGCATACGAGGGCGTAGGGGAGGCGAGCAGTACTTC. Amino acid sequence: CASIRGRRGGEQYF.

V is TRBV5-1 and J is TRBJ2-2; no definite D call. Germline V gives CDR1 SGHRS, CDR2 YFSETQ. The V and J ends lost 2 bases and 0 bases respectively, with 8 bases between them. The length of the CDR3 is 15 residues. The DNA for the CDR3 is TGCGCCAGCAGCTTCGAGAACCCGAACACCGGGGAGCTGTTTTTT. Amino acids: CASSFENPNTGELFF.

This chain links TRBV30 with TRBJ1-1, with no clear D. Germline-derived CDR1 and CDR2 are GTSNPN and SVGIG (reference sequence). V lost 3 bases and J 4 bases, leaving 9 bases between the germline ends. The CDR3 contains 12 residues. CDR3 loop: CAWRRVGTEAFF. In DNA form, the CDR3 reads TGTGCCTGGAGGAGGGTTGGCACTGAAGCTTTCTTT.

There are a few counts of this clone. The V gene is TRBV29-1, the J gene TRBJ2-5; D gene uncertain. Deletions cut 4 bases from V and 2 bases from J, with 8 bases between. The CDR3 contains 12 residues. Germline V lookup: CDR1 SQVTM, CDR2 ANQGSEA. CDR3: CSVVSAQETQYF. The CDR3 DNA reads TGCAGCGTTGTCTCAGCTCAAGAGACCCAGTACTTC.

This clone was found a few times. V and J are TRBV29-1 and TRBJ1-2, with a tentative D call TRBD1 (6 bases). V lost 7 bases and J 0 bases, leaving 12 bases between the germline ends. This CDR3 is built from 13 residues. Germline V gene lookup returns CDR1 SQVTM and CDR2 ANQGSEA. This CDR3 is CSGWGGANYGYTF. DNA for the CDR3: TGCAGCGGATGGGGGGGCGCTAACTATGGCTACACCTTC.

The V and J genes are TRBV7-2 and TRBJ2-2; D ambiguous. Germline V CDR1 and CDR2: SGHTA, FQGNSA. CDR3 size: 13 residues. V gave up 2 bases and J gave up 6 bases, with 7 bases separating them. For the CDR3, the DNA is TGTGCCAGCAGCTTAACTGTCCCCGGGGAGCTGTTTTTT. Translation gives CASSLTVPGELFF.

The chain carries TRBV28 and TRBJ2-5, with 8 bases identical to TRBD1. V dropped 8 bases and J dropped 3; count of bases not matched to a gene: 8. This CDR3 is built from 14 residues. Germline lookup yields CDR1 MDHEN and CDR2 SYDVKM. The CDR3 DNA is TGTGCCAGCCACGACAGGGGCCTCAAAGAGACCCAGTACTTC. This codes for CASHDRGLKETQYF. Complete variable domain (other parts from reference TRBV28 and TRBJ2-5): DVKVTQSSRYLVKRTGEKVFLECVQDMDHENMFWYRQDPGLGLRLIYFSYDVKMKEKGDIPEGYSVSREKKERFSLILESASTNQTSMYLCASHDRGLKETQYFGPGTRLLVL.

This clone was observed a few times. The V gene is TRBV29-1, the J gene TRBJ2-7, with TRBD2 matching over 11 bases. CDR1 SQVTM and CDR2 ANQGSEA come from the germline V gene. V was clipped by 7 bases and J by 6 bases; unmatched bases: 11. The CDR3 contains 14 residues. CDR3 sequence (DNA): TGCAGCGCCCGTACTCTAGCGGGGGGCGGCGAGCAGTACTTC. It specifies CSARTLAGGGEQYF.

The J gene is TRBJ2-1, the V gene TRBV29-1; D may be TRBD1 (5 bases). This CDR3 comprises 13 residues. V was shortened by 7 bases and J by 5 bases, with 15 bases between the two germline ends. Germline V CDR1 and CDR2: SQVTM, ANQGSEA. The CDR3 nucleotides are TGCAGCGCTGCCATTAGACAGAACAATGAGCAGTTCTTC. Its protein is CSAAIRQNNEQFF.

The chain combines TRBV4-3 with TRBJ1-2, with D possibly matching TRBD1 (5 bases). Germline V CDR1 and CDR2: LGHNA, YSLEER. CDR3 length: 16 residues. V was shortened by 3 bases and J by 2 bases, with 16 bases between the two germline ends. CDR3 loop: CASSQAGGRYNYGYTF. The CDR3 DNA follows: TGCGCCAGCAGCCAGGCCGGGGGGAGGTACAACTATGGCTACACCTTC.

This clone came up a few times. This chain connects TRBV28 to TRBJ2-2, with D possibly TRBD1 on 5 matching bases. The CDR3 runs to 16 residues. Germline assignment: CDR1 MDHEN and CDR2 SYDVKM. Trimming stripped 6 bases from V and 3 bases from J, with 17 bases between. The CDR3 region has the DNA TGTGCCAGCAGCTCGACAGAGCTCTTACACACCGGGGAGCTGTTTTTT. Its protein product is CASSSTELLHTGELFF. Drawing the rest from reference TRBV28 and TRBJ2-2, the complete variable domain is DVKVTQSSRYLVKRTGEKVFLECVQDMDHENMFWYRQDPGLGLRLIYFSYDVKMKEKGDIPEGYSVSREKKERFSLILESASTNQTSMYLCASSSTELLHTGELFFGEGSRLTVL.

V is TRBV10-3 and J is TRBJ2-5; 10 bases map to TRBD2. V lost 6 bases and J lost 4; bases outside the gene matches: 5. This CDR3 region has 14 residues. The germline CDR1 and CDR2 sequences are ENHRY and SYGVKD. In DNA form, the CDR3 reads TGTGCCATCAGGGAAGCGGGGGGGCGAGAGACCCAGTACTTC. Its protein product is CAIREAGGRETQYF.

The V call is TRBV5-1, the J call TRBJ2-5; D remains ambiguous. This CDR3 spans 14 amino acids. Germline V gene data show CDR1 as SGHRS and CDR2 as YFSETQ. Between the trimmed V and J ends, which lost 3 bases and 5 bases, there was a span of 14 bases. The CDR3 loop reads CASSSWWDRETQYF. CDR3 bases: TGCGCCAGCAGCTCATGGTGGGATCGGGAGACCCAGTACTTC.

The rearrangement links TRBV28 to TRBJ2-5; no reliable D call. The CDR3 is 13 residues long. Per the germline V gene, CDR1 is MDHEN and CDR2 is SYDVKM. Between the trimmed V and J ends, which lost 2 bases and 2 bases, there was a span of 6 bases. The CDR3 protein is CASSLGRQETQYF. In DNA, the CDR3 is TGTGCCAGCAGTTTAGGAAGACAAGAGACCCAGTACTTC.

The V and J genes are TRBV18 and TRBJ2-3; D remains ambiguous. Trimming removed 4 bases at V and 3 bases at J, with 2 bases between. The CDR3 sequence is 11 residues long. Germline values: CDR1 KGHSH, CDR2 LQKENI. The CDR3 DNA follows: TGTGCCAGCTCACGTACAGATACGCAGTATTTT. Protein sequence: CASSRTDTQYF.

V gene TRBV2 combines with J gene TRBJ2-5, with D uncertain. Trimming shortened V by 3 bases and J by 2 bases, and 4 bases separated the two germline ends. The CDR3 contains 12 residues. Germline CDR1 and CDR2: SNHLY and FYNNEI. The CDR3 DNA reads as TGTGCCAGCAGTGAGAGGCAAGAGACCCAGTACTTC. Residues: CASSERQETQYF.

In this sample, this clone turned up a few times. The V and J genes are TRBV28 and TRBJ2-7; no clear D. With 6 bases removed from V and 4 bases from J, the gap between germline ends came to 13 bases. The CDR3 consists of 13 residues. CDR1 is MDHEN and CDR2 is SYDVKM in the germline V gene. The CDR3 nucleotides read TGTGCCAGCAGCTTGTGGCAGACTTACGAGCAGTACTTC. It codes for CASSLWQTYEQYF.

This clone was detected only a few times. The chain employs TRBV7-2 and TRBJ2-7; TRBD2 aligns across 14 bases. Germline CDR1 is SGHTA and CDR2 is FQGNSA. The CDR3 contains 14 residues. Unmatched junction bases numbered 2, after V lost 3 bases and J lost 7 bases. Here the CDR3 DNA reads TGTGCCAGCAGCTTGACTAGCGGGAGGGGAGAGCAGTACTTC. Encoded protein: CASSLTSGRGEQYF.

This clone turned up a few times. This chain uses TRBV29-1 with TRBJ2-7; D not resolved. Germline V lookup: CDR1 SQVTM, CDR2 ANQGSEA. V was cut by 2 bases and J by 0 bases, with 5 bases left in between. The CDR3 is made up of 12 amino acids. The CDR3 DNA is TGCAGCGTTGAAAAGAGCTCCTACGAGCAGTACTTC. It codes for CSVEKSSYEQYF.